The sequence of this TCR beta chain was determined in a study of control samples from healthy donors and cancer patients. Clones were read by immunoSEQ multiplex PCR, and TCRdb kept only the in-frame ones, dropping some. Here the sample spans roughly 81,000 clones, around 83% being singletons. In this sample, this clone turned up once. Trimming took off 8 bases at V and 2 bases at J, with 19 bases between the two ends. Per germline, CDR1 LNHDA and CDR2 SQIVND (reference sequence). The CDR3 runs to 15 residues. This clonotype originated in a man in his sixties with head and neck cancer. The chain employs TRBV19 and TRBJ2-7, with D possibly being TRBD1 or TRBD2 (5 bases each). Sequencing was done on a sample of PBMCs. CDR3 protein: CASGPFGTDTYEQYF. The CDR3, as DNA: TGTGCCAGTGGACCCTTCGGGACGGATACCTACGAGCAGTACTTC.